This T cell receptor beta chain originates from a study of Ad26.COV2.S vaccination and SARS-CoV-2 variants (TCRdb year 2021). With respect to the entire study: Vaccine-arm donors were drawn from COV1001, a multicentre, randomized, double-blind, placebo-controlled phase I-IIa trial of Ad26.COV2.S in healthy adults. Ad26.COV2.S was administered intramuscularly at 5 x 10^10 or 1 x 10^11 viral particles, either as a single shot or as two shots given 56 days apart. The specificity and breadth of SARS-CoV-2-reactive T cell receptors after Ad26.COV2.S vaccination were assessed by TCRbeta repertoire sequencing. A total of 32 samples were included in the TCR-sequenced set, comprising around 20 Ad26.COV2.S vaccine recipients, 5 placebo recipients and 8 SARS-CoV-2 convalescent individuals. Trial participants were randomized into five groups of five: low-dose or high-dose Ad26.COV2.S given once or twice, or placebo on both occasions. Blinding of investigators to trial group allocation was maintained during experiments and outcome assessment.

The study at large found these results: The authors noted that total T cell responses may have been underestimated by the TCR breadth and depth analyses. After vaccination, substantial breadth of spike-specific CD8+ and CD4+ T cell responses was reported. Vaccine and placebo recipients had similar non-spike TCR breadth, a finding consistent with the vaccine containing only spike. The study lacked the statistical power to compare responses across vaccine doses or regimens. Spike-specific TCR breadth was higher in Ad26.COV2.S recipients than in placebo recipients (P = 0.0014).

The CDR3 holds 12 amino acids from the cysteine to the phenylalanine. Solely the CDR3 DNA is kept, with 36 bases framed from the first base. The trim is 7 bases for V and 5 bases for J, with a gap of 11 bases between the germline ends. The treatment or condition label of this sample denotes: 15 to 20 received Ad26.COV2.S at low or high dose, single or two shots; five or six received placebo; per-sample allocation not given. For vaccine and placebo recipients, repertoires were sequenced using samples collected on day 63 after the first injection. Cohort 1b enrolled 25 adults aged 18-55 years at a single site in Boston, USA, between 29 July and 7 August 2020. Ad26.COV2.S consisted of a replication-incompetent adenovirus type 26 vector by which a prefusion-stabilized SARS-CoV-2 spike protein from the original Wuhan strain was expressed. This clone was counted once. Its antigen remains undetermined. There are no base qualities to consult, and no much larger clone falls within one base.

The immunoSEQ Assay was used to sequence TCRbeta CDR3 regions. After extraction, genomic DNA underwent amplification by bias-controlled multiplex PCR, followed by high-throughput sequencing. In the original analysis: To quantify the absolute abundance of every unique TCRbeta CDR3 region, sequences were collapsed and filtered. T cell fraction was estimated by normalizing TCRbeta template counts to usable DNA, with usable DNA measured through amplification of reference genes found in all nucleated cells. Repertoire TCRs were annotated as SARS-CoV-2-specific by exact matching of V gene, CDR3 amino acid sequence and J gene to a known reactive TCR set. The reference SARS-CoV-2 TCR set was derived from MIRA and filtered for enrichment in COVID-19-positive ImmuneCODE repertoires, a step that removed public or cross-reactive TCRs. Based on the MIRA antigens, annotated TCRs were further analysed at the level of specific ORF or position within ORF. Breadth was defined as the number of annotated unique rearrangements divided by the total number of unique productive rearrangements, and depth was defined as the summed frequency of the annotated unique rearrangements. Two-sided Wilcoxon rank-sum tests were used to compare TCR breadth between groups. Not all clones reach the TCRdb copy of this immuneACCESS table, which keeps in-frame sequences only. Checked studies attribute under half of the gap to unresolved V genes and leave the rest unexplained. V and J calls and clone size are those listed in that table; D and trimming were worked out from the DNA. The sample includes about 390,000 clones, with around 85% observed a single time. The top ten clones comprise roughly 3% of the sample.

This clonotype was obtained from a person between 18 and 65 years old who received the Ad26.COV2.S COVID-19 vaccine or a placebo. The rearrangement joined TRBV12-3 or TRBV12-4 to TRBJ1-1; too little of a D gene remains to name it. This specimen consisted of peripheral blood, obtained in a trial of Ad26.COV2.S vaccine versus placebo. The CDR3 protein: CASTPSRTEAFF. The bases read TGTGCCAGCACTCCCTCTCGGACTGAAGCTTTCTTT.